A selection of T cell receptor beta chains follows, all from one sample in a study of T-cell reconstitution after alpha-beta-depleted transplantation in children. TCRdb reprocessed the PCR reads via MiXCR and lists one record per CDR3 protein. The profile shows around 370,000 distinct CDR3 sequences, around 15% of them singletons. The specimen comprised PBMCs, mostly from graft donor cells, sampled 360 days after TCRalphabeta/CD19-depleted stem cell transplant. The receptors shown here come from a male patient aged 2 to 9 who had a stem cell transplant for acute lymphoblastic leukemia, so the T cells may come from the graft donor. CDR3s include the opening cysteine and the closing phenylalanine or tryptophan. D genes are given only for firm matches. Clone size is shown for a subset of rows, as once, few, many or a class of expanded clone.

len | abundance | j_gene | d_gene | v_gene | CDR3aa | CDR3nt
13 | many | TRBJ2-3 | . | TRBV20-1 | CSASTEDTDTQYF | TGCAGTGCTAGCACGGAAGACACAGATACGCAGTATTTT
17 | . | TRBJ2-5 | TRBD2 | TRBV2 | CASSPPGGKGPQETQYF | TGTGCCAGCAGTCCCCCGGGGGGGAAGGGACCCCAAGAGACCCAGTACTTC
14 | . | TRBJ1-1 | . | TRBV28 | CASSNPGVNTEAFF | TGTGCCAGCAGTAACCCCGGGGTGAACACTGAAGCTTTCTTT
13 | few | TRBJ2-7 | . | TRBV30 | CAWSASVQVHLHF | TGTGCCTGGAGTGCCTCGGTCCAGGTCCACTTGCACTTC
15 | . | TRBJ2-5 | . | TRBV28 | CASSLSGGGAETHYF | TGTGCCAGCAGTTTATCCGGTGGGGGCGCGGAGACCCACTACTTC
14 | few | TRBJ2-7 | . | TRBV10-3 | CAISEGGARYEQYF | TGTGCCATCAGTGAAGGGGGTGCTAGGTACGAGCAGTACTTC
18 | . | TRBJ2-2 | TRBD2 | TRBV9 | CASSGWPSGRVNTGELFF | TGTGCCAGCAGCGGTTGGCCTAGCGGGAGGGTGAACACCGGGGAGCTGTTTTTT
15 | many | TRBJ2-5 | . | TRBV4-3 | CASSQDRGAGETQYF | TGCGCCAGCAGCCAAGATAGGGGGGCGGGGGAGACCCAGTACTTC
17 | . | TRBJ1-5 | TRBD1 | TRBV28 | CASSYRGGGYSNQPQHF | TGTGCCAGCAGTTACAGGGGAGGGGGTTATAGCAATCAGCCCCAGCATTTT
16 | . | TRBJ1-5 | TRBD1 | TRBV28 | CASSLLGQGSRQPQHF | TGTGCCAGCAGTTTGCTGGGACAGGGATCAAGACAGCCCCAGCATTTT
16 | few | TRBJ2-7 | . | TRBV6-5 | CASSWSRAGAPYEQYF | TGTGCCAGCAGTTGGTCTCGGGCAGGGGCACCCTACGAGCAGTACTTC
13 | . | TRBJ2-3 | . | TRBV12-3/TRBV12-4 | CASSPDRTDTQYF | TGTGCCAGCAGTCCCGACCGCACAGATACGCAGTATTTT
15 | many | TRBJ1-5 | TRBD1 | TRBV6-5 | CASSYGAGGDQPQHF | TGTGCCAGCAGTTACGGGGCAGGGGGGGATCAGCCCCAGCATTTT
12 | many | TRBJ2-3 | . | TRBV12-3/TRBV12-4 | CASSQNTDTQYF | TGTGCCAGCAGCCAAAACACAGATACGCAGTATTTT
15 | many | TRBJ2-3 | . | TRBV29-1 | CSVSPPAGGTDTQYF | TGCAGCGTGTCCCCCCCTGCAGGGGGCACAGATACGCAGTATTTT
15 | few | TRBJ2-1 | . | TRBV16 | CASSQELSYYNEQFF | TGTGCCAGCAGCCAGGAGCTATCCTACTACAATGAGCAGTTCTTC